This is a list of T cell receptor beta chains from one sample in a study of blood T cell repertoires in COVID-19. Profiled with immunoSEQ multiplex PCR; TCRdb holds only in-frame clones, not every one. The repertoire holds about 90,000 clones, more than 65% seen once, with roughly 25% in the top ten. Sequencing was performed on peripheral blood. Source of these receptors: a man older than 75 with active or convalescent COVID-19. Both conserved end residues are part of each CDR3. The D gene is left open where the match is weak. Expanded clones are given a class, and other clones once, few, many or no size at all.

>NA|TRBJ1-1|few|TRBV5-1
CASSLGGRGRSSTEAFF
TGCGCCAGCAGCTTGGGTGGCAGGGGTAGGAGTAGCACTGAAGCTTTCTTT
>TRBD1|TRBJ1-5|NA|TRBV19
CASSTYTGTGTYYSNQPQHF
TGTGCCAGTAGTACGTATACCGGGACAGGGACCTACTATAGCAATCAGCCCCAGCATTTT
>NA|TRBJ1-1|NA|TRBV27
CASSLYGRGTEAFF
TGTGCCAGCAGTTTATATGGGCGGGGGACTGAAGCTTTCTTT
>NA|TRBJ1-2|NA|TRBV19
CASSKSQMGYYGYTF
TGTGCCAGTAGTAAGTCACAAATGGGCTACTATGGCTACACCTTC
>TRBD1|TRBJ2-2|NA|TRBV19
CASSKGQGAGNTGELFF
TGTGCCAGTAGTAAGGGACAGGGGGCCGGGAACACCGGGGAGCTGTTTTTT
>NA|TRBJ1-2|NA|TRBV2
CASSAGVLSSGNYGYTF
TGTGCCAGCAGCGCCGGGGTCCTAAGCTCCGGTAACTATGGCTACACCTTC
>NA|TRBJ2-2|NA|TRBV30
CACSRRTGELFF
TGTGCCTGCAGCCGGAGGACCGGGGAGCTGTTTTTT
>TRBD2|TRBJ2-3|few|TRBV5-6
CASSRRLAGFTDTQYF
TGTGCCAGCAGCCGCAGACTAGCGGGGTTCACAGATACGCAGTATTTT
>NA|TRBJ2-1|NA|TRBV10-2
CASSEPQGEQFF
TGCGCCAGCAGTGAGCCCCAGGGCGAGCAGTTCTTC
>NA|TRBJ2-2|NA|TRBV7-7
CASSTRSGELFF
TGTGCCAGCAGCACACGATCCGGGGAGCTGTTTTTT
>TRBD1|TRBJ1-2|NA|TRBV11-2
CASSRSPGQYYGYTF
TGTGCCAGCAGCCGATCACCGGGACAGTACTATGGCTACACCTTC
>TRBD1|TRBJ1-1|once|TRBV18
CASSPRGGLNTEAFF
TGTGCCAGCTCACCACGAGGGGGCCTGAACACTGAAGCTTTCTTT
>TRBD1|TRBJ1-1|NA|TRBV28
CASRRRDRAEGEAFF
TGTGCCAGCAGACGCAGGGACAGGGCTGAGGGTGAAGCTTTCTTT
>TRBD1|TRBJ1-6|NA|TRBV28
CASSPGGSNNSPLHF
TGTGCCAGCAGCCCAGGGGGCTCGAATAATTCACCCCTCCACTTT
>NA|TRBJ2-7|NA|TRBV4-1
CASSQDLALYYEQYF
TGCGCCAGCAGCCAAGACCTAGCACTGTACTACGAGCAGTACTTC
>NA|TRBJ1-4|NA|TRBV7-2
CASSPVTGPEEKLFF
TGTGCCAGCAGCCCTGTGACAGGCCCTGAGGAAAAACTGTTTTTT
>NA|TRBJ2-1|few|TRBV4-3
CASSQVKPGEQFF
TGCGCCAGCAGCCAAGTCAAGCCTGGTGAGCAGTTCTTC
>NA|TRBJ1-1|few|TRBV4-2
CASSQTARSEKTEAFF
TGTGCCAGCAGCCAGACTGCGCGGTCGGAAAAAACTGAAGCTTTCTTT
>NA|TRBJ2-1|NA|TRBV19
CASSIAWGDVYNEQFF
TGTGCCAGTAGTATCGCGTGGGGGGACGTATACAATGAGCAGTTCTTC
>NA|TRBJ1-2|once|TRBV5-1
CASSLDRGTYGYTF
TGCGCCAGCAGCTTGGATAGGGGCACCTATGGCTACACCTTC
>TRBD1|TRBJ2-3|NA|TRBV18
CASSLERDRGMTDTQYF
TGTGCCAGCTCACTAGAAAGGGACAGGGGAATGACAGATACGCAGTATTTT
>TRBD1|TRBJ2-1|NA|TRBV5-1
CATSYWTGANEQFF
TGCGCCACATCTTATTGGACAGGGGCCAATGAGCAGTTCTTC
>TRBD1|TRBJ2-7|NA|TRBV19
CASSISLGQVDYEQYF
TGTGCCAGTAGTATTTCCCTCGGACAGGTGGACTACGAGCAGTACTTC
>NA|TRBJ1-1|NA|TRBV15
CATSTPNTEAFF
TGTGCCACCAGCACTCCGAACACTGAAGCTTTCTTT
>TRBD1|TRBJ1-2|NA|TRBV2
CASRPPGQGNYGYTF
TGTGCCAGCAGGCCACCGGGACAGGGGAACTATGGCTACACCTTC
>NA|TRBJ1-4|NA|TRBV19
CASSLMTGREKLFF
TGTGCCAGTAGCCTTATGACAGGACGTGAAAAACTGTTTTTT
>NA|TRBJ1-5|NA|TRBV10-3
CAISEQGGDQPQHF
TGTGCCATCAGTGAACAGGGTGGAGATCAGCCCCAGCATTTT
>TRBD2|TRBJ2-5|NA|TRBV9
CASSVGAGGGETQYF
TGTGCCAGCAGCGTAGGTGCGGGGGGCGGGGAGACCCAGTACTTC
>NA|TRBJ2-5|NA|TRBV5-1
CASSLGLAAQKETQYF
TGCGCCAGCAGCTTGGGATTAGCGGCTCAAAAAGAGACCCAGTACTTC
>NA|TRBJ1-2|NA|TRBV9
CASSIRPTLNYGYTF
TGTGCCAGTTCAATCCGACCGACTCTTAACTATGGCTACACCTTC
>NA|TRBJ1-4|NA|TRBV6-5
CASVGGASEKLFF
TGTGCCTCGGTCGGGGGGGCTTCCGAAAAACTGTTTTTT
>NA|TRBJ2-2|NA|TRBV7-2
CASPRGAANTGELFF
TGTGCCAGCCCACGGGGGGCCGCGAACACCGGGGAGCTGTTTTTT
>NA|TRBJ1-6|NA|TRBV15
CATSFSSEENSPLHF
TGTGCCACCAGCTTCAGTTCAGAGGAGAATTCACCCCTCCACTTT
>NA|TRBJ1-1|few|TRBV2
CASSPPRAGRAEAFF
TGTGCCAGCAGCCCCCCCCGGGCAGGGAGGGCTGAAGCTTTCTTT
>TRBD1|TRBJ1-1|few|TRBV2
CASSEGSLGQGAGTEAFF
TGTGCCAGCAGTGAAGGGTCCCTTGGACAGGGAGCGGGCACTGAAGCTTTCTTT
>NA|TRBJ1-1|NA|TRBV29-1
CSSWVRQPWNLNTEAFF
TGCAGCTCTTGGGTACGACAGCCATGGAACTTGAACACTGAAGCTTTCTTT
>NA|TRBJ2-5|NA|TRBV29-1
CSVVPTNQETQYF
TGCAGCGTTGTCCCGACAAATCAAGAGACCCAGTACTTC
>NA|TRBJ2-5|NA|TRBV3-1/TRBV3-2
CASRYPREETQYF
TGTGCCAGCAGGTACCCCAGGGAAGAGACCCAGTACTTC
>NA|TRBJ2-2|NA|TRBV5-1
CASSLGAAVGSGELFF
TGCGCCAGCAGCTTGGGGGCCGCAGTTGGTTCCGGGGAGCTGTTTTTT
>TRBD1|TRBJ1-1|few|TRBV19
CASSGTGGVLAEAFF
TGTGCCAGCTCCGGGACAGGGGGGGTTTTGGCTGAAGCTTTCTTT
>NA|TRBJ1-1|NA|TRBV5-1
CASSSQGRTEAFF
TGCGCCAGCAGCTCTCAGGGTAGGACTGAAGCTTTCTTT
>NA|TRBJ1-1|NA|TRBV2
CASSELWAPGEAFF
TGTGCCAGCAGTGAACTTTGGGCGCCCGGTGAAGCTTTCTTT
>NA|TRBJ1-2|NA|TRBV12-3/TRBV12-4
CASSPGSGRGYTF
TGTGCCAGCAGTCCAGGTTCTGGCCGGGGCTACACCTTC
>TRBD1|TRBJ2-2|NA|TRBV2
CASSGDSTPGELFF
TGTGCCAGCAGCGGGGACAGTACCCCCGGGGAGCTGTTTTTT
>TRBD1|TRBJ1-1|NA|TRBV6-5
CASSYSVGQGGTEAFF
TGTGCCAGCAGTTACTCGGTAGGACAGGGAGGCACTGAAGCTTTCTTT
>NA|TRBJ2-2|NA|TRBV29-1
CSVTGGENTGELFF
TGCAGCGTTACAGGGGGGGAAAACACCGGGGAGCTGTTTTTT
>NA|TRBJ1-2|NA|TRBV30
CVWTDSPGGYGYTF
TGTGTCTGGACCGACAGTCCCGGCGGCTATGGCTACACCTTC
>TRBD1|TRBJ2-1|NA|TRBV24-1
CATSDRRDRRYNEQFF
TGTGCCACCAGTGATCGCCGGGACAGGAGATACAATGAGCAGTTCTTC
>TRBD1|TRBJ1-1|once|TRBV9
CASSINPGGTSTEAFF
TGTGCCAGCAGCATAAATCCAGGGGGTACGAGCACTGAAGCTTTCTTT
>TRBD2|TRBJ2-3|NA|TRBV15
CATSIPRRASGSTDTQYF
TGTGCCACCAGCATACCCCGACGGGCTAGCGGTAGCACAGATACGCAGTATTTT
>TRBD2|TRBJ2-2|NA|TRBV5-6
CASSAYGLAGRTGELFF
TGTGCCAGCAGCGCCTACGGACTAGCGGGGAGAACCGGGGAGCTGTTTTTT